The clone carrying this T cell receptor beta chain appeared a single time. As originally analysed: Reference gene primer amplification gave estimated nucleated cell counts. Sequenced by immunoSEQ multiplex PCR; TCRdb stores in-frame clones only, minus some. V, J and clone size derive from that table, while D and trimming were established from the DNA sequence. Of 150,000 to 200,000 clones in the sample, over 85% were seen once. The data were taken from a study of blood T cell repertoires in COVID-19. Study overall: Donors in the United States, Italy and Spain gave samples during acute or convalescent COVID-19. Sample material is recorded as cDNA or gDNA derived from T cells, B-cell-depleted T cells, or PBMCs.

Germline lookup yields CDR1 SGHDT and CDR2 YYEEEE. V shed 1 base and J shed 2 bases, with 19 bases lying between them. The CDR3 runs 17 residues. The rearrangement links TRBV5-6 to TRBJ2-7, with D hard to call. The clonotype was recovered from a man aged 55 to 70 with active or convalescent COVID-19. Specimen: peripheral blood. CDR3 residues: CASSLSATLRPTYEQYF. The CDR3 DNA reads as TGTGCCAGCAGCTTGTCGGCCACGCTGAGGCCTACCTACGAGCAGTACTTC.